The subject of this entry is one T cell receptor (beta chain). The identical CDR3 is also encoded by other nucleotide sequences in the sample. This specimen belongs to a study of blood T cell repertoires in COVID-19. Overall study context: The origin of the acute and convalescent COVID-19 samples was the United States, Italy and Spain.

Trimming shortened V by 4 bases and J by 1 base, and 8 bases separated the two germline ends. CDR1 and CDR2 (germline): SGHTA, FQGNSA. CDR3 size: 14 residues. Measured with immunoSEQ multiplex PCR; TCRdb has only the in-frame clones, and not every one. The sample contains over 150,000 clones, around 82% of which appear only once. This TCR came from a man older than 75 with COVID-19, enrolled during active disease. Sequencing used peripheral blood. The rearrangement uses TRBV7-2 and TRBJ1-3; D might be TRBD1 (6 bases). Written as DNA, the CDR3 is TGTGCCAGCAGCTCTAGGGGGTCTGGAAACACCATATATTTT. Encoded protein: CASSSRGSGNTIYF.